This T cell receptor (beta chain) is drawn from a study of beta chain features in type 1 diabetes. Study-wide context: What patients shared with healthy donors was a similar profile of age, gender and cell yields.

Expressed TCRB transcripts were sequenced, since all the RNA that had been isolated was reverse transcribed. TCRdb's copy holds only in-frame clones and misses some; the assay was immunoSEQ multiplex PCR. The sample holds under 450,000 clones, more than 12% seen once. General study findings and limits: When VDJ junctions were examined, type 1 diabetes patients showed fewer insertions and more deletions.

Trimming at V came to 8 bases and at J to 0 bases, leaving 13 bases not matched to a gene. The V gene's germline CDR1 is SQVTM and CDR2 ANQGSEA. The CDR3 has 17 residues. Concerning this clone itself: The antigen remains undetermined.

This clonotype was sampled from a woman aged 18 to 35 in good health. The specimen sequenced was naive CD4+ T cells from blood. This sequence joins TRBV29-1 and TRBJ2-5; 12 nucleotides align to TRBD2. CDR3 DNA: TGCAGCCCCCGACTAGCGGGAGATATAAAGTACCAAGAGACCCAGTACTTC. It codes for CSPRLAGDIKYQETQYF.